A selection of T cell receptor beta chains follows, all from one sample in a study of T cells in Graves' hyperthyroidism and ophthalmopathy. TCRdb re-analysed the multiplex PCR reads in MiXCR, keeping a single row per CDR3 protein. Counted here are 730,000 or so distinct CDR3 sequences, about 19% occurring once; the ten biggest clones make up over 15%. Sequences were obtained from blood. These receptors all stem from a woman in her 50s with Graves' hyperthyroidism that later progressed to Graves' ophthalmopathy. The CDR3 runs from the conserved cysteine through the conserved F or W. The D gene is left open where the match is weak. For some rows the clone size is stated as once, few or many, or as a class when expanded; others skip it.

TRBJ1-2 | TRBV29-1 | TRBD1 | few | TGCAGCGTTTATACAGGGGGCCTCTATGGCTACACCTTC | CSVYTGGLYGYTF
TRBJ2-5 | TRBV27 | . | . | TGTGTCAGCAGTTTATATCAGGGGCAAGAGACCCAGTACTTC | CVSSLYQGQETQYF
TRBJ2-1 | TRBV5-1 | TRBD2 | . | TGCGCCAGCAGCCAGACCCATAGCGGGGGGGCCGGTGAGCAGTTCTTC | CASSQTHSGGAGEQFF
TRBJ1-5 | TRBV20-1 | . | many | TGCAGTGCTAGAGGCAGACCGGATCAGCCCCAGCATTTT | CSARGRPDQPQHF
TRBJ2-6 | TRBV6-1 | TRBD1 | few | TGTGCCAGCAGTGGACAGGGACAGGGAGAATCTGGGGCCAACGTCCTGACTTTC | CASSGQGQGESGANVLTF
TRBJ2-1 | TRBV6-1 | TRBD2 | many | TGTGCCAGCAGGCTGGCTAGCGGGGAACACAATGAGCAGTTCTTC | CASRLASGEHNEQFF
TRBJ1-4 | TRBV12-3/TRBV12-4 | . | many | TGTGCCAGCAGTTTAGGGTGGCTTGAAAAACTGTTTTTT | CASSLGWLEKLFF
TRBJ2-3 | TRBV7-9 | . | few | TGTGCCAGCAGCTTATACCGGGACACCGTAAGCACAGATACGCAGTATTTT | CASSLYRDTVSTDTQYF
TRBJ1-5 | TRBV18 | . | many | TGTGCCAGCTCACCACGAGGACTTAGTAGGGATCAGCCCCAGCATTTT | CASSPRGLSRDQPQHF
TRBJ2-3 | TRBV4-1 | . | many | TGCGCCAGCAGCCAAGTCAGCGGAGATACGCAGTATTTT | CASSQVSGDTQYF
TRBJ2-7 | TRBV6-2/TRBV6-3 | . | . | TGTGCCAGCAGTTACCCGACAAGGGGGATACTCGAGCAGTACTTC | CASSYPTRGILEQYF
TRBJ1-4 | TRBV15 | . | . | TGTGCCACCAGCGACCCCAGGGTTCAGTCGGCTGAAAAACTGTTTTTT | CATSDPRVQSAEKLFF
TRBJ1-4 | TRBV11-2 | TRBD1 | few | TGTGCCAGCAGCTTAGTTGGACAGGGGATTTGGGAAAAACTGTTTTTT | CASSLVGQGIWEKLFF
TRBJ1-5 | TRBV5-1 | TRBD1 | . | TGCGCCAGCAGCATACAGGGGGCGACAGGGGAGCCCCAGCATTTT | CASSIQGATGEPQHF
TRBJ1-1 | TRBV12-3/TRBV12-4 | TRBD1 | many | TGTGCCAGCAGTACCCGACAGGGGAGTAGGACTGAAGCTTTCTTT | CASSTRQGSRTEAFF
TRBJ1-4 | TRBV30 | . | many | TGTGCCTGGAGTGTACCCGTGGGGGCGTCTAATGAAAAACTGTTTTTT | CAWSVPVGASNEKLFF
TRBJ2-1 | TRBV19 | . | few | TGTGCCAGTAGTATCGAGGGGATCTCCTACAATGAGCAGTTCTTC | CASSIEGISYNEQFF
TRBJ1-1 | TRBV12-3/TRBV12-4 | . | . | TGTGCCAGCAGTTTAGGCATAGGGAACGCTGAAGCTTTCTTT | CASSLGIGNAEAFF
TRBJ2-1 | TRBV29-1 | . | . | TGCAGCGCAACTCCGGAGACGGTATCCTACAATGAGCAGTTCTTC | CSATPETVSYNEQFF
TRBJ1-3 | TRBV7-2 | . | . | TGTGCCAGCAGCTTGGGTTTTGCCCTCGAAAACACCATATATTTT | CASSLGFALENTIYF
TRBJ2-1 | TRBV6-4 | . | . | TGTGCCAGCAGTGAGGCCAGAAACAATGAGCAGCTCTTC | CASSEARNNEQLF
TRBJ1-1 | TRBV5-4 | TRBD1 | few | TGTGCCAGCAGCTCAGGGCGGGACAGGGGGTTAAACACTGAAGCTTTCTTT | CASSSGRDRGLNTEAFF
TRBJ1-5 | TRBV20-1 | . | . | TGCAGTGCTAGAGACGGGTCAGGGGTTTTGGTGGGGAATCAGCCCCAGCATTTT | CSARDGSGVLVGNQPQHF
TRBJ1-1 | TRBV15 | TRBD1 | . | TGTGCCACCAGCAGAGGCCTCCCCGGGACAGGGGCTGAAGGGCTCTTT | CATSRGLPGTGAEGLF
TRBJ2-2 | TRBV20-1 | TRBD2 | . | TGCAGTGCTAGAGATCGACTAGCGGGAAAGTTCGGGGAGCTGTTTTTT | CSARDRLAGKFGELFF
TRBJ2-2 | TRBV6-1 | . | . | TGTGCCAGCAGGGCACAACTCGGGACAAACCGAACGAACACCGGGGAGCTGTTTTTT | CASRAQLGTNRTNTGELFF
TRBJ1-1 | TRBV5-1 | . | . | TGCGCCAGCAGCTTGGATGGGGGCCGGAACACTGAAGCTTTCTTT | CASSLDGGRNTEAFF
TRBJ2-3 | TRBV9 | . | few | TGTGCCAGCAGCGTAGGGGGGGCTGCCACAGATACGCAGTATTTT | CASSVGGAATDTQYF
TRBJ2-7 | TRBV3-1 | TRBD2 | many | TGTGCCAGCAGCCGCACTAGCGGGGGGGCCGGCGAGCAGTACTTC | CASSRTSGGAGEQYF
TRBJ2-1 | TRBV6-1 | TRBD1 | few | TGTGCCAGCTGTAGGGGGCCTAACAATGAGCAGTTCTTC | CASCRGPNNEQFF
TRBJ1-2 | TRBV20-1 | TRBD1 | . | TGCAGTGCTAGAGATCTAGCAGGGGGCTTTGGCTACACCTTC | CSARDLAGGFGYTF
TRBJ1-1 | TRBV6-1 | . | many | TGTGCCAGCAGTCGGGCGTTGCGGGACGGCACTGAAGCTTTCTTT | CASSRALRDGTEAFF
TRBJ2-2 | TRBV5-1 | TRBD2 | few | TGCGCCAGCAGCCGCCGGACTAGCGGGGGGAAAACAAACACCGGGGAGCTGTTTTTT | CASSRRTSGGKTNTGELFF
TRBJ2-1 | TRBV29-1 | . | few | TGCAGCGTTGAACTGTACAATGAGCAGTTCTTC | CSVELYNEQFF
TRBJ1-1 | TRBV3-1 | . | many | TGTGCCAGCAGCCAAGCGGCGACGAACACTGAAGCTTTCTTT | CASSQAATNTEAFF
TRBJ2-2 | TRBV28 | . | . | TGTGCCACCAAGACGGGGAACACCGGGGAGCTGTTTTTT | CATKTGNTGELFF
TRBJ2-5 | TRBV2 | TRBD2 | many | TGTGCCAGCAAAGAGAGTCGGGGGGGCGACGGCGAGACCCAGTACTTC | CASKESRGGDGETQYF
TRBJ2-5 | TRBV5-8 | . | many | TGTGCCAGCAGCCTCTTGACAGGACAAGAGACCCAGTACTTC | CASSLLTGQETQYF
TRBJ2-7 | TRBV29-1 | . | . | TGCAGCGTTGAAAAGGGGTACGAGCAGTACTTC | CSVEKGYEQYF
TRBJ2-5 | TRBV7-7 | . | few | TGTGCTAGCAGCTTAGCGTATGGACGCCAAGAGACCCAGTACTTC | CASSLAYGRQETQYF
TRBJ2-7 | TRBV6-2/TRBV6-3 | . | . | TGTGCCAGCAGTCGCGGGACACCTCAATCCTACGAGCAGTACTTC | CASSRGTPQSYEQYF
TRBJ2-7 | TRBV6-1 | . | many | TGTGCCAGCAACCTTTATGGGGGGAGCTCCTACGAGCAGTACTTC | CASNLYGGSSYEQYF
TRBJ2-2 | TRBV3-1 | . | few | TGTACCAGCAGCTACCTCGACGGGGAGCTGTTTTTT | CTSSYLDGELFF
TRBJ2-1 | TRBV5-1 | . | . | TGCGCCAGCAGTCGGGACTCCGGCTCCTACAATGAGCAGTTCTTC | CASSRDSGSYNEQFF
TRBJ1-1 | TRBV5-8 | . | once | TGTGCCGGCAACACTCTCCGGGGGACTGAAGCTTTCTTT | CAGNTLRGTEAFF